This is a list of T cell receptor beta chains from one sample in a study of blood T cell repertoires in COVID-19. Assay: immunoSEQ multiplex PCR; the TCRdb copy retains only in-frame clones and omits some. In the table there are 120,000 or so clones, 84% of which are singletons. Input material: peripheral blood. These receptors originate from a woman under 40 who had recovered from COVID-19. Each CDR3 is given with its conserved first and last residue. Fields, in order: V gene, J gene, D gene, clone size, CDR3 DNA, CDR3 protein. D genes are given only for firm matches. The size entry is marked missing in some rows and otherwise reads once, few, many or a size class.

V: TRBV18
J: TRBJ2-1
D: .
size: few
DNA: TGTGCCAGCTCACCAGGAGGAGAGCAGTTCTTC
CDR3: CASSPGGEQFF

V: TRBV6-5
J: TRBJ2-6
D: .
size: medium-sized
DNA: TGTGCCAGCAGTTACCTTAACAACGTCCTGACTTTC
CDR3: CASSYLNNVLTF

V: TRBV9
J: TRBJ2-2
D: .
size: once
DNA: TGTGCCAGCAGCGTCGACACCGGGGAGCTGTTTTTT
CDR3: CASSVDTGELFF

V: TRBV19
J: TRBJ1-1
D: TRBD1
size: .
DNA: TGTGCCAGTAGTCCCGGGACAGGGTCGGCTTTCTTT
CDR3: CASSPGTGSAFF

V: TRBV4-1
J: TRBJ1-4
D: .
size: few
DNA: TGCGCCAGCAGCCATTACGGACAGAGTAATGAAAAACTGTTTTTT
CDR3: CASSHYGQSNEKLFF

V: TRBV4-2
J: TRBJ2-1
D: TRBD2
size: .
DNA: TGTGCCAGCAGCTCTCAGCGGGGATCCTACAATGAGCAGTTCTTC
CDR3: CASSSQRGSYNEQFF

V: TRBV27
J: TRBJ2-1
D: TRBD2
size: .
DNA: TGTGCCAGCGTGGGGGGGAGCTCCTACAATGAGCAGTTCTTC
CDR3: CASVGGSSYNEQFF

V: TRBV5-1
J: TRBJ1-1
D: TRBD1
size: .
DNA: TGCGCCAGCAGCTTGGCTTGGACAGGGCTGAACACTGAAGCTTTCTTT
CDR3: CASSLAWTGLNTEAFF

V: TRBV14
J: TRBJ2-2
D: TRBD2
size: .
DNA: TGTGCCAGCAGCCAGCGGGGGGCCCAAGGCGGGGAGCTGTTTTTT
CDR3: CASSQRGAQGGELFF

V: TRBV5-6
J: TRBJ2-1
D: TRBD2
size: once
DNA: TGTGCCAGCAGCTTGACGGCGGGAGTGTGGCATGAGCAGTTCTTC
CDR3: CASSLTAGVWHEQFF

V: TRBV7-9
J: TRBJ2-5
D: .
size: once
DNA: TGTGCCAGCAGCTTAGGGCTAGCGACAGAGACCCAGTACTTC
CDR3: CASSLGLATETQYF

V: TRBV7-9
J: TRBJ2-3
D: TRBD2
size: .
DNA: TGTGCCAGCACCCACAACAGGACTAGGCTATCCCATCCCACAGATACGCAGTATTTT
CDR3: CASTHNRTRLSHPTDTQYF

V: TRBV7-3
J: TRBJ2-1
D: .
size: .
DNA: TGTGCCAGCAGCTTAGGCAGGAACAATGAGCAGTTCTTC
CDR3: CASSLGRNNEQFF

V: TRBV19
J: TRBJ1-2
D: .
size: .
DNA: TGTGCCAGTAGTATAGACGGACTTACCTATGGCTACACCTTC
CDR3: CASSIDGLTYGYTF

V: TRBV4-1
J: TRBJ1-2
D: TRBD1
size: few
DNA: TGCGCCAGCAGCCAACCCGGGACAGCCTATGGCTACACCTTC
CDR3: CASSQPGTAYGYTF

V: TRBV7-2
J: TRBJ1-5
D: TRBD1
size: .
DNA: TGTGCCAGCAGCTTCGGGACAGGCTATAATCAGCCCCAGCATTTT
CDR3: CASSFGTGYNQPQHF

V: TRBV7-3
J: TRBJ2-2
D: .
size: .
DNA: TGTGCCAGCAGCTCGACAGCCGCGAACACCGGGGAGCTGTTTTTT
CDR3: CASSSTAANTGELFF

V: TRBV18
J: TRBJ2-5
D: .
size: .
DNA: TGTGCCAGCTCACCCCAAACAGGACCGTACCAAGAGACCCAGTACTTC
CDR3: CASSPQTGPYQETQYF

V: TRBV4-1
J: TRBJ1-3
D: TRBD1
size: few
DNA: TGCGCCAGCAGCCAAGCGGTCACAGGGGCTGGAAACACCATATATTTT
CDR3: CASSQAVTGAGNTIYF

V: TRBV6-5
J: TRBJ1-1
D: .
size: .
DNA: TGTGCCAGCAGCCGACCAGGCACTGAAGCTTTCTTT
CDR3: CASSRPGTEAFF

V: TRBV6-5
J: TRBJ1-2
D: TRBD1
size: .
DNA: TGTGCCAGCAGTTACTCCCTGACAGGGGTTAACTATGGCTACACCTTC
CDR3: CASSYSLTGVNYGYTF

V: TRBV6-5
J: TRBJ2-1
D: TRBD2
size: .
DNA: TGTGCCAGCAGTTGGGGACTAGCCAATGAGCAGTTCTTC
CDR3: CASSWGLANEQFF

V: TRBV19
J: TRBJ1-1
D: TRBD1
size: .
DNA: TGTGCCAGTAAGACAGGGGTCAACAGGGGGGCCTTCACTGAAGCTTTCTTT
CDR3: CASKTGVNRGAFTEAFF

V: TRBV19
J: TRBJ1-1
D: .
size: .
DNA: TGTGCCAGTAGTACCAACTATAACACTGAAGCTTTCTTT
CDR3: CASSTNYNTEAFF

V: TRBV25-1
J: TRBJ2-5
D: .
size: .
DNA: TGTGCCAGCAGTGGAAACGGTCAACAGAAGACCCAGTACTTC
CDR3: CASSGNGQQKTQYF